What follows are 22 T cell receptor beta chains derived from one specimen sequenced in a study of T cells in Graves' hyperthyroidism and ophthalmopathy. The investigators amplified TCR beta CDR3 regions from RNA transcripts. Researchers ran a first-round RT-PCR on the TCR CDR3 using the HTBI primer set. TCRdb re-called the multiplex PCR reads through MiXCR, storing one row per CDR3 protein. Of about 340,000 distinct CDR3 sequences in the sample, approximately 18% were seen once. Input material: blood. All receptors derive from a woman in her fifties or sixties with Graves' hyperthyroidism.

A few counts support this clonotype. The CDR3 region is CSVGGTGTHTDTQYF. CDR3 nucleotide sequence: TGCAGCGTTGGAGGGACAGGGACTCACACAGATACGCAGTATTTT. This sequence joins TRBV29-1 and TRBJ2-3; 9 bases line up with TRBD1. CDR3 length equals 15 residues. The V segment lost 4 bases and the J segment 2 bases; nucleotides outside the gene matches: 7. CDR1 is SQVTM and CDR2 is ANQGSEA in the germline V gene.

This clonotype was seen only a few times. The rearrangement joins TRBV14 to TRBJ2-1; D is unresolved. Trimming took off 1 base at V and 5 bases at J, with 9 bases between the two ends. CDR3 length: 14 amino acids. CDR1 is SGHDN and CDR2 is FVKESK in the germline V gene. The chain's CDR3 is CASSQGSQDNEQFF. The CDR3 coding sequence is TGTGCCAGCAGCCAAGGGTCCCAGGACAATGAGCAGTTCTTC.

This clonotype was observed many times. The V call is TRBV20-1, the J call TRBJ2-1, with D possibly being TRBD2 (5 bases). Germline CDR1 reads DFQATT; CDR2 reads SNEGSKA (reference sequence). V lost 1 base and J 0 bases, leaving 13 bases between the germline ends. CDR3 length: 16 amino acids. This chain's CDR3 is CSARGPGISSYNEQFF. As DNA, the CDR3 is TGCAGTGCTAGAGGGCCGGGAATAAGCTCCTACAATGAGCAGTTCTTC.

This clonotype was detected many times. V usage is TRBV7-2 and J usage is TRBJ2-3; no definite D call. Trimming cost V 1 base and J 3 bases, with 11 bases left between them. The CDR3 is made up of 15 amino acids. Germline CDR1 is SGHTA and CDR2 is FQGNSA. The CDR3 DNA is TGTGCCAGCAGCTTAGGTCTGGTAGCAACAGATACGCAGTATTTT. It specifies CASSLGLVATDTQYF.

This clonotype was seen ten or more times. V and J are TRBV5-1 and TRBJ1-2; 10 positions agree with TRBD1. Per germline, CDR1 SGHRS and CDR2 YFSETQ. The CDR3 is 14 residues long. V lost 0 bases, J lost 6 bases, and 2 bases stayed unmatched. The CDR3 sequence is CASSLAGTGDGYTF. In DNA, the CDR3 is TGCGCCAGCAGCTTGGCCGGGACAGGGGATGGCTACACCTTC.

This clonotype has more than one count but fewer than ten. The CDR3 sequence: CASSPTTLRVYEQYF. Here the CDR3 DNA reads TGTGCCAGCAGCCCTACGACTCTCAGGGTCTACGAGCAGTACTTC. This rearrangement joins TRBV5-8 to TRBJ2-7, with a tentative D call TRBD1 (5 bases). There are 15 residues in the CDR3. V was trimmed by 4 bases and J by 3 bases, leaving 17 bases between them. Germline CDR1 is SGHTS and CDR2 is YDEGEE.

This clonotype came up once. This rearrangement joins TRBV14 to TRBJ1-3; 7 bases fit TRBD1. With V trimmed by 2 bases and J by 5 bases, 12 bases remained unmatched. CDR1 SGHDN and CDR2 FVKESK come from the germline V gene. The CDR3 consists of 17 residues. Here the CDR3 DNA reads TGTGCCAGCAGCCAACCTCTGAGGGGGCAGAGAAGAAACACCATATATTTT. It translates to CASSQPLRGQRRNTIYF.

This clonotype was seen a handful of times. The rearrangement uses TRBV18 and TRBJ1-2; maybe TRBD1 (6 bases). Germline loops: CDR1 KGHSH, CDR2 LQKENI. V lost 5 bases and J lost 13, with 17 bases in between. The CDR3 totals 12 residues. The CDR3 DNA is TGTGCCAGCTCAACCCGGACAGATCCGGGCACCTTC. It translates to CASSTRTDPGTF.

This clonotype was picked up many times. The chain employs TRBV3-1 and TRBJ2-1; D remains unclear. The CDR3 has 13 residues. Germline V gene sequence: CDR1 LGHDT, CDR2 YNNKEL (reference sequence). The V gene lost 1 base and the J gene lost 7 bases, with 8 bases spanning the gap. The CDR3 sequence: CASSQAADNEQFF. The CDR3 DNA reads TGTGCCAGCAGCCAAGCAGCCGATAATGAGCAGTTCTTC.

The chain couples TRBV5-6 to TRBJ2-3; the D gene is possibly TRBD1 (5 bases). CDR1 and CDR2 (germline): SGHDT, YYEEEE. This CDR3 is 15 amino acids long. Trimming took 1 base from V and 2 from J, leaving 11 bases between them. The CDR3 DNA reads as TGTGCCAGCAGCTTGCCCAGCAGGGTCACAGATACGCAGTATTTT. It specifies CASSLPSRVTDTQYF.

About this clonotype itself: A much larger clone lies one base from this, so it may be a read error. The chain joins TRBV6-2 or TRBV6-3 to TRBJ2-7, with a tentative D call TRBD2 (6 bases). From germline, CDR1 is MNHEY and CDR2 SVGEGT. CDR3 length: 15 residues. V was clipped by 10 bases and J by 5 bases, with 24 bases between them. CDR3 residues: CATFPNLAHPHEQYV. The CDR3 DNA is TGTGCCACCTTCCCCAACCTAGCGCACCCCCACGAGCAGTACGTC.

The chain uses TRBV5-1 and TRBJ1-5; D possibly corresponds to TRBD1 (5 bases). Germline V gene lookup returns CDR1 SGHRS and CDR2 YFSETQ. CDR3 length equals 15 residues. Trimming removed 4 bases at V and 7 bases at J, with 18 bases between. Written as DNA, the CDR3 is TGCGCCAGCAGCAAGACTATAGGGGAGGGGCAGCCCCAGCATTTT. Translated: CASSKTIGEGQPQHF.

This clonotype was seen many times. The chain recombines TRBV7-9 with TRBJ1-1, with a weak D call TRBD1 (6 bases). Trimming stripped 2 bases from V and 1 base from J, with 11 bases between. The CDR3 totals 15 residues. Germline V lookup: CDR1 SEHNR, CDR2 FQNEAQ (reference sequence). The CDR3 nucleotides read TGTGCCAGCAGCTTATCCCAGGGGCCGAACACTGAAGCTTTCTTT. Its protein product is CASSLSQGPNTEAFF.

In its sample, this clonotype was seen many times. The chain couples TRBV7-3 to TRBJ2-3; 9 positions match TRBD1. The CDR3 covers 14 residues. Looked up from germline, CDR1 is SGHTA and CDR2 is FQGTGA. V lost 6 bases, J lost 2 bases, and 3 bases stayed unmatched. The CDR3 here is CASSRTGATDTQYF. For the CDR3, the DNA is TGTGCCAGCAGTCGGACAGGGGCCACAGATACGCAGTATTTT.

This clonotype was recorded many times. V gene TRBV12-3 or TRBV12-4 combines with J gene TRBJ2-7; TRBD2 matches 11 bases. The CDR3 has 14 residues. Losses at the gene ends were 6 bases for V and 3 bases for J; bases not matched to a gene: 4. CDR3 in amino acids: CASRGTSGNYEQYF. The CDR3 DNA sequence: TGTGCCAGCAGGGGGACTAGCGGAAACTACGAGCAGTACTTC.

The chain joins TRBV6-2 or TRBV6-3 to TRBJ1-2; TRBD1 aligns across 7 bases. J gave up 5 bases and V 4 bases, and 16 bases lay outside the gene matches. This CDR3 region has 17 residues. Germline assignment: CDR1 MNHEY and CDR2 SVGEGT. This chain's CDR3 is CASSSFGRGAVRYGYTF. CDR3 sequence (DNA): TGTGCCAGCAGTTCGTTTGGCAGGGGGGCCGTTAGATATGGCTACACCTTC.

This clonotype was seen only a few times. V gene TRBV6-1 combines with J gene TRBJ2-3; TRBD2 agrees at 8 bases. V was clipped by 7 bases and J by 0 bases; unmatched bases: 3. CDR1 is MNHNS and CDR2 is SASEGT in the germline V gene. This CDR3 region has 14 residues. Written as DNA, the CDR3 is TGTGCCAGCAACCGGGGGGGGAGCACAGATACGCAGTATTTT. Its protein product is CASNRGGSTDTQYF.

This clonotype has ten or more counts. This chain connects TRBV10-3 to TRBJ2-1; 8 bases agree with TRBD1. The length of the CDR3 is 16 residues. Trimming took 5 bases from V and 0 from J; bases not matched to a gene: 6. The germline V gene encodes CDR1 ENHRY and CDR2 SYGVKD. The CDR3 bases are TGTGCCATCAGTTCCGGACAGGGCGGCTCCTACAATGAGCAGTTCTTC. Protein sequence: CAISSGQGGSYNEQFF.

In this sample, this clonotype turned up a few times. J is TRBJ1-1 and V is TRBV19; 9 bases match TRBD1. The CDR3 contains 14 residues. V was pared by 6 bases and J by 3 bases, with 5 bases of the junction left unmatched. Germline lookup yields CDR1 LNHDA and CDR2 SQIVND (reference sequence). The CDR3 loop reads CASSRRTGDTEAFF. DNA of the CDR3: TGTGCCAGTAGCCGCCGGACAGGGGACACTGAAGCTTTCTTT.

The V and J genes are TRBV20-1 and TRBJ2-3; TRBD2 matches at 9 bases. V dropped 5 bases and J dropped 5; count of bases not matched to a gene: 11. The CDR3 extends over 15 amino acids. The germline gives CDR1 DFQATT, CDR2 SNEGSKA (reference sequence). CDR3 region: CSAPGAAGGLDTQYF. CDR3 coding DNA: TGCAGTGCTCCCGGGGCTGCGGGGGGGCTAGATACGCAGTATTTT.

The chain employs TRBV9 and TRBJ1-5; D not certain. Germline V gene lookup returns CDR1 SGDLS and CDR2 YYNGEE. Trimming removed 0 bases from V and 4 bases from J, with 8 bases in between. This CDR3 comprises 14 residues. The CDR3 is CASSVGVENQPQHF. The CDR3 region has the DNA TGTGCCAGCAGCGTAGGGGTAGAGAATCAGCCCCAGCATTTT.

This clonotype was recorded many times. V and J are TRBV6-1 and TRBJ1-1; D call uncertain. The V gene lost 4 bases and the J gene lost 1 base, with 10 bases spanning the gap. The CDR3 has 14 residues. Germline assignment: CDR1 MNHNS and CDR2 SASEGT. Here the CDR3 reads CASSATPKNTEAFF. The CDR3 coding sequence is TGTGCCAGCAGTGCGACCCCCAAGAACACTGAAGCTTTCTTT.